These T cell receptor beta chains were read from a single sample in a study of CD8+ T cells in alopecia areata. Only in-frame clones appear in the TCRdb table, and some are missing; sequencing was by immunoSEQ multiplex PCR. The table records roughly 120,000 clones, about 50% of them present only once. The input for sequencing was CD4+ T cells sorted from blood, taken at week 4, from a patient treated with tofacitinib. Every receptor here comes from a human donor with alopecia areata. CDR3s include the opening cysteine and the closing phenylalanine or tryptophan. A D gene is named only where the DNA matches it firmly. Clone size is given for some rows only: seen once, a few or many times, or a class if the clone is expanded.

CDR3 DNA,CDR3 protein,CDR3 length,J gene,clone size,V gene,D gene
TGTGCCAGCAGCTTAGTCGGGACGTCGATGAACACTGAAGCTTTCTTT,CASSLVGTSMNTEAFF,16,TRBJ1-1,few,TRBV7-2,NA
TGTGCCAGCAGTGAACCGCAGGGGGAAAGGAATGGCTACACCTTC,CASSEPQGERNGYTF,15,TRBJ1-2,NA,TRBV25-1,TRBD1
TGCGCCAGCAGCCAAGCGCAGACAGGAAGCAATCAGCCCCAGCATTTT,CASSQAQTGSNQPQHF,16,TRBJ1-5,NA,TRBV4-1,NA
TGTGCCTGGAGTGGTTTGGACAAATTCGAAAAACTGTTTTTT,CAWSGLDKFEKLFF,14,TRBJ1-4,NA,TRBV30,NA
TGTGCCAGCAGCCAAGGACAGGGGGGACCTGGGGCCAACGTCCTGACTTTC,CASSQGQGGPGANVLTF,17,TRBJ2-6,NA,TRBV14,TRBD1
TGTGCCAGCAGCCGCCGGGAGGCCAATGAGCAGTTCTTC,CASSRREANEQFF,13,TRBJ2-1,few,TRBV7-3,TRBD2
TGTGCCAGCAGTCCTACGGGACAGCACTCTGGGGCCAACGTCCTGACTTTC,CASSPTGQHSGANVLTF,17,TRBJ2-6,NA,TRBV2,TRBD1
TGTGCCAGCAGCCCCAGGGGGTCCGCAGATACGCAGTATTTT,CASSPRGSADTQYF,14,TRBJ2-3,NA,TRBV5-4,TRBD1
TGCAGCGTTGGCTCGTCTGGGCTTCCTAACTATGGCTACACCTTC,CSVGSSGLPNYGYTF,15,TRBJ1-2,once,TRBV29-1,NA
TGTGCCAGCAGCTTAGACAGGGTGTTGGACACTGAAGCTTTCTTT,CASSLDRVLDTEAFF,15,TRBJ1-1,few,TRBV7-9,NA
TGCGCCAGCAGCTTGGGTCAGGCGGCGGAGACCCAGTACTTC,CASSLGQAAETQYF,14,TRBJ2-5,NA,TRBV5-1,NA
TGCGCCAGCAGCCAAGATGGAGGGGCCTCCTATGGCTACACCTTC,CASSQDGGASYGYTF,15,TRBJ1-2,few,TRBV4-1,NA
TGCGCCAGCAGCCAAGTCAGGGCTAGCACAGATACGCAGTATTTT,CASSQVRASTDTQYF,15,TRBJ2-3,NA,TRBV4-1,NA
TGTGCCTGGATACCGACATTTGTTAAAAACACTGAAGCTTTCTTT,CAWIPTFVKNTEAFF,15,TRBJ1-1,NA,TRBV30,NA
TGTGCCAGCAGCCAGAGACTAGGTGTTGAGCAGTTCTTC,CASSQRLGVEQFF,13,TRBJ2-1,NA,TRBV5-4,NA
TGTGCCAGCAGCTTAGTTTCCTACGAGCAGTACTTC,CASSLVSYEQYF,12,TRBJ2-7,NA,TRBV7-9,NA
TGTGCCTGGAGCATACAAGGATCCCCGAGAGGCTACACCTTC,CAWSIQGSPRGYTF,14,TRBJ1-2,NA,TRBV30,NA
TGTGCCTGGAGCCCCGGGGGGACAGCCGCTGAAGCTTTCTTT,CAWSPGGTAAEAFF,14,TRBJ1-1,few,TRBV30,TRBD1
TGCAGCGTGTTGGAGGGGACAGCAAATCAGCCCCAGCATTTT,CSVLEGTANQPQHF,14,TRBJ1-5,NA,TRBV29-1,TRBD1
TGTGCCAGCAGCTTTACGGCGGGCTCCTACGAGCAGTACTTC,CASSFTAGSYEQYF,14,TRBJ2-7,NA,TRBV11-2,NA
TGTGCCAGCATCAAAGGGACAGGGGAGCGCACTGAAGCTTTCTTT,CASIKGTGERTEAFF,15,TRBJ1-1,NA,TRBV6-5,TRBD1
TGTGCCAGCAGCCAAGCCGGGACCCAGTACTTC,CASSQAGTQYF,11,TRBJ2-5,NA,TRBV14,NA
TGCAGCGTTGAAGATCTTAAGGGGGCGGACATTCAGTACTTC,CSVEDLKGADIQYF,14,TRBJ2-4,NA,TRBV29-1,TRBD1
TGTGCCAGCAGCGTCCGGGACAGAAGTCTCACCGGGGAGCTGTTTTTT,CASSVRDRSLTGELFF,16,TRBJ2-2,NA,TRBV5-6,TRBD1
TGTGCCAGCAGCCTCGACAGGGGCGACCACGAGCAGTACTTC,CASSLDRGDHEQYF,14,TRBJ2-7,NA,TRBV5-7,TRBD1
TGTGCCAGCAGCTTAGGTCCCCTTGGCACAGATACGCAGTATTTT,CASSLGPLGTDTQYF,15,TRBJ2-3,many,TRBV7-3,NA
TGTGCCTGGGTTCGACAGGTGTTAGGCTACACCTTC,CAWVRQVLGYTF,12,TRBJ1-2,NA,TRBV30,NA
NA,CAWSVGAGSFF,11,TRBJ2-1,NA,TRBV30,NA
TGTGCCAGCAGCTTATTTCCACGGGGGGTTGGGGCCAACGTCCTGACTTTC,CASSLFPRGVGANVLTF,17,TRBJ2-6,NA,TRBV7-2,TRBD2
TGTGCCTGGAGTGGCGTACCCTACGAGCAGTACTTC,CAWSGVPYEQYF,12,TRBJ2-7,NA,TRBV30,NA
TGCAGCGTTGCTCTAAGCTCCTACGAGCAGTACTTC,CSVALSSYEQYF,12,TRBJ2-7,NA,TRBV29-1,NA
TGCGCCAGCAGCTTAGGAGGACCAGAGACCCAGTACTTC,CASSLGGPETQYF,13,TRBJ2-5,NA,TRBV5-1,NA
TGCAGCGTCCAAACCTGGGGTCAGCCCCAGCATTTT,CSVQTWGQPQHF,12,TRBJ1-5,NA,TRBV29-1,NA
TGTGCCTGGAGATCCGGGTATGGCTACACCTTC,CAWRSGYGYTF,11,TRBJ1-2,NA,TRBV30,NA
TGTGCCAGCAGCCGGGGGGCGGGTGCTAGCACAGATACGCAGTATTTT,CASSRGAGASTDTQYF,16,TRBJ2-3,NA,TRBV7-2,NA
TGTGCCTGGAGTTCCGTGGGGAGCTCTGGAAACACCATATATTTT,CAWSSVGSSGNTIYF,15,TRBJ1-3,NA,TRBV30,NA
TGTGCCAGCAGTTTGCAGGGGGGGATGGGCTACGAGCAGTACTTC,CASSLQGGMGYEQYF,15,TRBJ2-7,few,TRBV6-5,NA
TGTGCCAGCAGTTTACAGGGTTACGAGCAGTACTTC,CASSLQGYEQYF,12,TRBJ2-7,NA,TRBV6-6,NA
TGTGCCAGCAGCTTAGATCCAGGGATAATGCAGTTCTTC,CASSLDPGIMQFF,13,TRBJ2-1,NA,TRBV7-6,NA
TGTGCCTGGATCACTACAGGGAAGACCTATGGCTACACCTTC,CAWITTGKTYGYTF,14,TRBJ1-2,once,TRBV30,NA
TGTGCCAGCAGTGAAGGGGGCTACGAGCAGTACTTC,CASSEGGYEQYF,12,TRBJ2-7,NA,TRBV2,NA
TGCAGCGTTCGAGGTATAGGTTACAATGAGCAGTTCTTC,CSVRGIGYNEQFF,13,TRBJ2-1,NA,TRBV29-1,NA
TGTGCCAGCAGTGTCCCTGGGACAGGGGGCAGCATTCAGTACTTC,CASSVPGTGGSIQYF,15,TRBJ2-4,NA,TRBV28,TRBD1
TGCGCCAGCAGTGAGTGGTACCTCGGGGCAGGGCGCTCTGGGGCCAACGTCCTGACTTTC,CASSEWYLGAGRSGANVLTF,20,TRBJ2-6,NA,TRBV10-2,NA
TGCAGCGTCACACCGTTCGGGACTAGCTGGATCGGCGGTGAGCAGTTCTTC,CSVTPFGTSWIGGEQFF,17,TRBJ2-1,once,TRBV29-1,TRBD2
TGCAGCGTTGAAAGGCTAGCGGGACGCACCGGGGAGCTGTTTTTT,CSVERLAGRTGELFF,15,TRBJ2-2,NA,TRBV29-1,TRBD2
TGCGCCAGCAGCTCGACAGGAAACTATGGCTACACCTTC,CASSSTGNYGYTF,13,TRBJ1-2,NA,TRBV5-1,NA
TGTGCCAGCAGCGTCCTAGCCATGGGGTATTTT,CASSVLAMGYF,11,TRBJ2-3,NA,TRBV7-9,NA
TGTGCCTGGAGTGGTGCGGGAGGGCCCACCGGGGAGCTGTTTTTT,CAWSGAGGPTGELFF,15,TRBJ2-2,few,TRBV30,TRBD2
TGTGCCAGCAGTTCACCCTGGACTAGCGGCTATGAGACCCAGTACTTC,CASSSPWTSGYETQYF,16,TRBJ2-5,NA,TRBV6-5,TRBD2